This TCR beta chain was documented in a study of blood T cell repertoires in COVID-19. Overall study context: The cDNA or gDNA used as material had been derived from T cells, B-cell-depleted T cells, or PBMCs.

Profiling relied on immunoSEQ multiplex PCR, and the TCRdb table lists in-frame clones only, not all of them. The table records fewer than 150,000 clones, approximately 84% of them present only once. Germline trimming cut 4 bases from V and 3 bases from J; bases unmatched to any gene: 14. CDR1 and CDR2 from the germline V gene are LGHNA and YNFKEQ. This CDR3 has 18 residues. What was sequenced was peripheral blood. This chain uses TRBV4-2 with TRBJ2-7; 11 bases agree with TRBD2. The clonotype was recovered from a human donor in a cohort sampled during active COVID-19. Here the CDR3 reads CASSRRSTGTSGNYEQYF. The DNA of the CDR3 is TGTGCCAGCAGCCGACGGTCGACCGGGACTAGCGGTAACTACGAGCAGTACTTC.